The rows below give T cell receptor beta chains drawn from one sample of a study of blood T cell repertoires in COVID-19. Clones were read by immunoSEQ multiplex PCR, and TCRdb kept only the in-frame ones, dropping some. The sample contains 200,000 to 250,000 clones, under 90% of which appear only once. The sequencing sample was made of peripheral blood. Receptors originate from a woman at least 80 years old with acute or convalescent COVID-19. CDR3s include the opening cysteine and the closing phenylalanine or tryptophan. Each record gives: clone size, V gene, J gene, D gene, CDR3 DNA, CDR3 protein. D genes are given only for firm matches. Expanded clones are given a class, and other clones once, few, many or no size at all.

abundance: -; v_gene: TRBV3-1/TRBV3-2; j_gene: TRBJ2-7; d_gene: TRBD1; CDR3nt: TGTGCCAGCAGCCACCCCGGGGACAGGGGCATCATCTACGAGCAGTACTTC; CDR3aa: CASSHPGDRGIIYEQYF
abundance: -; v_gene: TRBV2; j_gene: TRBJ2-3; d_gene: TRBD2; CDR3nt: TGTGCCAGCGCGATAGCGGGGGGCGGGGGCACAGATACGCAGTATTTT; CDR3aa: CASAIAGGGGTDTQYF
abundance: -; v_gene: TRBV7-2; j_gene: TRBJ1-5; d_gene: -; CDR3nt: TGTGCCAGCAGCTTAGGCGGTCATGGCAATCAGCCCCAGCATTTT; CDR3aa: CASSLGGHGNQPQHF
abundance: -; v_gene: TRBV9; j_gene: TRBJ1-1; d_gene: -; CDR3nt: TGTGCCAGCAGCGTAGACGGGGGGAGTTTCACTGAAGCTTTCTTT; CDR3aa: CASSVDGGSFTEAFF
abundance: -; v_gene: TRBV12-3/TRBV12-4; j_gene: TRBJ1-2; d_gene: -; CDR3nt: TGTGCCAGCATGCGGGGTAATAACTATGGCTACACCTTC; CDR3aa: CASMRGNNYGYTF
abundance: -; v_gene: TRBV19; j_gene: TRBJ2-3; d_gene: TRBD1; CDR3nt: TGTGCCAGTAGTATTCTCGGTGTCGGGACAGGGAGCCCAGATACGCAGTATTTT; CDR3aa: CASSILGVGTGSPDTQYF
abundance: -; v_gene: TRBV5-4; j_gene: TRBJ2-1; d_gene: -; CDR3nt: TGTGCCAGCAGCCCAGTCCGGGGGAGAGAGGGGTCTGAGCAGTTCTTC; CDR3aa: CASSPVRGREGSEQFF
abundance: few; v_gene: TRBV11-3; j_gene: TRBJ1-2; d_gene: -; CDR3nt: TGTGCCAGCAGCTTAGATTCGGGGAAGCATGGCTACACCTTC; CDR3aa: CASSLDSGKHGYTF
abundance: -; v_gene: TRBV30; j_gene: TRBJ1-5; d_gene: TRBD1; CDR3nt: TGTGCCTGGAGTTCAGGGGGCACGGATCAGCCCCAGCATTTT; CDR3aa: CAWSSGGTDQPQHF
abundance: -; v_gene: TRBV11-1; j_gene: TRBJ2-2; d_gene: -; CDR3nt: TGTGCCAGCAGCTTAGCAGCTACCGGGGAGCTGTTTTTT; CDR3aa: CASSLAATGELFF
abundance: -; v_gene: TRBV19; j_gene: TRBJ1-6; d_gene: TRBD1; CDR3nt: TGTGCCAGTAGTGGCCGCGGGACAGGGAATTCACCCCTCCACTTT; CDR3aa: CASSGRGTGNSPLHF
abundance: once; v_gene: TRBV6-5; j_gene: TRBJ2-1; d_gene: TRBD2; CDR3nt: TGTGCCAGCAGTTTAGAAGCGGGGGGGCCTTTGGCTGGGCTGTTCTTC; CDR3aa: CASSLEAGGPLAGLFF
abundance: -; v_gene: TRBV19; j_gene: TRBJ1-1; d_gene: TRBD1; CDR3nt: TGTGCCAGTAGTATGGACAGGGGGCGAACTGAAGCTTTCTTT; CDR3aa: CASSMDRGRTEAFF
abundance: -; v_gene: TRBV10-3; j_gene: TRBJ2-3; d_gene: TRBD1; CDR3nt: TGTGCCATCAGTGCCACTCGACAGGGGGCGCGGGTGGATACGCAGTATTTT; CDR3aa: CAISATRQGARVDTQYF
abundance: -; v_gene: TRBV6-4; j_gene: TRBJ2-1; d_gene: TRBD2; CDR3nt: TGTGCCAGCAGTGACTCGACTCGGACTAGGAAAGAGCAGTTCTTC; CDR3aa: CASSDSTRTRKEQFF
abundance: -; v_gene: TRBV3-1/TRBV3-2; j_gene: TRBJ1-4; d_gene: -; CDR3nt: TGTGCCAGCAGCCAACAGACAGCTGCAACTAATGAAAAACTGTTTTTT; CDR3aa: CASSQQTAATNEKLFF
abundance: once; v_gene: TRBV7-2; j_gene: TRBJ2-7; d_gene: TRBD2; CDR3nt: TGTGCCAGCAGCCCCCCTCAGCGGGGCGAGCAGTACTTC; CDR3aa: CASSPPQRGEQYF